This T cell receptor beta chain was recorded in a study of T and B cells in COVID-19 patients. Each TRB amplification used about 250-550 ng of genomic DNA from blood. Multiplex PCR with BIOMED2 TRB-A/B primer pools amplified TRB rearrangements. Using its own MiXCR run on the multiplex PCR reads, TCRdb lists one record per CDR3 protein. The sample shows tens of thousands of distinct CDR3 sequences, 30% to 35% of them seen only once. Trimming at V came to 6 bases and at J to 2 bases, leaving 9 bases not matched to a gene. The CDR3 sequence is 15 residues long. The chain is built from TRBV12-3 or TRBV12-4 and TRBJ1-1, with TRBD1 identical over 7 bases. Sequencing input: blood. This clonotype was sampled from a human donor who had recovered from COVID-19. The CDR3 DNA follows: TGTGCCAGCAGCCTAACCGGGACAGCCAACACTGAAGCTTTCTTT. Amino acid sequence: CASSLTGTANTEAFF.